This T cell receptor beta chain stems from a study of early T cells in non-severe SARS-CoV-2 infection. Across the whole study: Bulk RNA taken from unsorted whole blood was sequenced, leaving chains unpaired. Overall study results and limits: Lookups in VDJdb leaned toward anti-spike CD8 responses and missed private and CD4 specificities.

The sample holds one count of this clonotype. Its antigen is unknown. This may arise from a read error, as a much more abundant clone is one base away. Attachment of unique molecular identifiers to individual cDNA molecules was performed. TCRdb redid the calling of the 5' RACE reads with MiXCR, one entry per CDR3 protein. Among nearly 45,000 distinct CDR3 sequences listed, approximately 11% were seen once. The CDR3 contains 14 residues. Germline assignment: CDR1 SGHTA and CDR2 FQGNSA. The sequenced sample was whole blood. This rearrangement joins TRBV7-2 to TRBJ1-1, with D possibly being TRBD1 (5 bases). The receptor's source is an adult who was a healthcare worker with PCR-confirmed SARS-CoV-2 infection or an uninfected control (not recorded which). The CDR3 sequence: CASSLDGANTEASF. The CDR3 DNA follows: TGTGCCAGCAGCTTAGATGGGGCGAACACTGAAGCTTCCTTT. Looking up the rest from reference TRBV7-2 and TRBJ1-1 gives the full variable domain: GAGVSQSPSNKVTEKGKDVELRCDPISGHTALYWYRQSLGQGLEFLIYFQGNSAPDKSGLPSDRFSAERTGGSVSTLTIQRTQQEDSAVYLCASSLDGANTEASFGQGTRLTVV.